These 13 T cell receptor beta chains share one sample of origin, sequenced in a study of blood T cell repertoires in COVID-19. Data came from immunoSEQ multiplex PCR; TCRdb stores just in-frame clones and leaves some out. The data show roughly 65,000 clones, with roughly 86% seen just once and approximately 14% held by the top ten. Material for sequencing was peripheral blood. The receptors were gathered from a woman aged 55-69 years with acute or convalescent COVID-19.

The V and J genes are TRBV11-2 and TRBJ2-5, with 9 bases matching TRBD2. The junction had 6 bases not matched to a gene; V was cut back by 3 bases and J by 4 bases. Germline CDR1 and CDR2: SGHAT and FQNNGV. The length of the CDR3 is 15 residues. The DNA for the CDR3 is TGTGCCAGCAGCTTGTGGGCGGGGGGGCCAGAGACCCAGTACTTC. This gives the protein CASSLWAGGPETQYF.

The chain couples TRBV5-1 to TRBJ1-6, with D perhaps TRBD1 (5 bases). From germline, CDR1 is SGHRS and CDR2 YFSETQ. This CDR3 is 15 amino acids long. Trimming cost V 4 bases and J 7 bases, with 15 bases left between them. The CDR3 bases are TGCGCCAGCAGCCTTGGAACAGGCGCCAATTCACCCCTCCACTTT. As protein: CASSLGTGANSPLHF.

The chain is built from TRBV2 and TRBJ2-7, with 10 bases lining up with TRBD1. With 1 base clipped from V and 3 bases from J, the junction kept 6 bases outside the gene matches. This CDR3 has 16 amino acids. CDR1 and CDR2 from the germline V gene are SNHLY and FYNNEI. The CDR3 nucleotides read TGTGCCAGCAGTGAAGGAGGGGACAGGGGTGTCTACGAGCAGTACTTC. Translated: CASSEGGDRGVYEQYF.

The chain recombines TRBV5-6 with TRBJ1-2; D uncertain. The CDR3 consists of 14 residues. Germline CDR1 SGHDT, CDR2 YYEEEE. Trimming removed 0 bases from V and 7 bases from J, with 13 bases in between. The chain's CDR3 is CASSLVGYQSGYTF. Written as DNA, the CDR3 is TGTGCCAGCAGCTTGGTCGGGTATCAATCTGGCTACACCTTC.

The chain couples TRBV5-1 to TRBJ2-1, with D possibly being TRBD2 (7 bases). This CDR3 has 13 residues. Trimming pared 3 bases from V and 9 bases from J, leaving 13 bases between. Germline V CDR1 and CDR2: SGHRS, YFSETQ. CDR3 sequence: CASSYLGGGEQFF. In DNA form, the CDR3 reads TGCGCCAGCAGCTACCTAGGGGGGGGTGAGCAGTTCTTC.

CDR3 DNA: TGCGCCAGCAGCCCCCAGGGGGGTAATGAAAAACTGTTTTTT. Translation: CASSPQGGNEKLFF. The rearrangement links TRBV5-1 to TRBJ1-4; 7 bases are shared with TRBD1. The CDR3 is 14 residues long. The germline V gene encodes CDR1 SGHRS and CDR2 YFSETQ. The J segment lost 4 bases and the V segment lost 4 bases, leaving 4 bases of the junction unmatched.

The chain employs TRBV3-1 (or the pseudogene TRBV3-2) and TRBJ2-7; TRBD1 matches 10 bases. This CDR3 is 14 amino acids long. CDR1 LGHDT and CDR2 YNNKEL come from the germline V gene (reference sequence). The junction had 3 bases not matched to a gene; V was cut back by 4 bases and J by 3 bases. The CDR3 is CASSPGTGVYEQYF. CDR3 DNA sequence: TGTGCCAGCAGCCCCGGGACAGGGGTCTACGAGCAGTACTTC.

The chain is built from TRBV5-6 and TRBJ1-5; TRBD1 matches at 9 bases. This CDR3 spans 14 amino acids. Trimming removed 3 bases from V and 7 bases from J; junction bases left unmatched: 5. Germline CDR1 is SGHDT and CDR2 is YYEEEE. CDR3 sequence: CASSWGQGKQPQHF. The CDR3 DNA is TGTGCCAGCAGCTGGGGACAGGGAAAACAGCCCCAGCATTTT.

The rearrangement joins TRBV10-3 to TRBJ2-7, with TRBD2 matching over 12 bases. The V gene's germline CDR1 is ENHRY and CDR2 SYGVKD. CDR3 length equals 14 residues. V lost 6 bases, J lost 4 bases, and 4 bases stayed unmatched. The CDR3 protein is CAIRSSGGAYEQYF. The CDR3 DNA reads TGTGCCATCAGGTCTAGCGGGGGGGCGTACGAGCAGTACTTC.

The chain carries TRBV7-2 and TRBJ2-7, with TRBD1 matching over 9 bases. Germline V CDR1 and CDR2: SGHTA, FQGNSA. CDR3 size: 14 residues. After removal of 2 bases from V and 6 bases from J, the junction contained 5 bases not matched to a gene. CDR3: CASSLTGQGREQYF. The CDR3 DNA reads TGTGCCAGCAGCTTAACGGGACAGGGTCGCGAGCAGTACTTC.

There are a few counts of this clone. The same CDR3 also results from other DNA sequences found in this sample. This chain connects TRBV3-1 (or the pseudogene TRBV3-2) to TRBJ1-5; weak D call: TRBD1 (5 bases). The germline gives CDR1 LGHDT, CDR2 YNNKEL (reference sequence). Trimming removed 1 base at V and 6 bases at J, with 10 bases between. This CDR3 spans 14 amino acids. The CDR3 loop is CASSQGRGGQPQHF. The CDR3 coding sequence is TGTGCCAGCAGCCAAGGGAGGGGTGGTCAGCCCCAGCATTTT.

V and J are TRBV9 and TRBJ1-1; TRBD1 matches 8 bases. This CDR3 contains 14 residues. The V gene's germline CDR1 is SGDLS and CDR2 YYNGEE. Trimming removed 4 bases from V and 0 bases from J; junction bases left unmatched: 2. CDR3 in DNA: TGTGCCAGCAGCCTGACAGGGGTGAACACTGAAGCTTTCTTT. Residues: CASSLTGVNTEAFF.

V is TRBV11-2 and J is TRBJ2-3, with a tentative D call TRBD1 (6 bases). This CDR3 spans 17 amino acids. Trimming shortened V by 2 bases and J by 2 bases, and 17 bases separated the two germline ends. Looked up from germline, CDR1 is SGHAT and CDR2 is FQNNGV. As DNA, the CDR3 is TGTGCCAGCAGCTTACTGCCTGGACAGTTGTTCACAGATACGCAGTATTTT. It yields the protein CASSLLPGQLFTDTQYF.